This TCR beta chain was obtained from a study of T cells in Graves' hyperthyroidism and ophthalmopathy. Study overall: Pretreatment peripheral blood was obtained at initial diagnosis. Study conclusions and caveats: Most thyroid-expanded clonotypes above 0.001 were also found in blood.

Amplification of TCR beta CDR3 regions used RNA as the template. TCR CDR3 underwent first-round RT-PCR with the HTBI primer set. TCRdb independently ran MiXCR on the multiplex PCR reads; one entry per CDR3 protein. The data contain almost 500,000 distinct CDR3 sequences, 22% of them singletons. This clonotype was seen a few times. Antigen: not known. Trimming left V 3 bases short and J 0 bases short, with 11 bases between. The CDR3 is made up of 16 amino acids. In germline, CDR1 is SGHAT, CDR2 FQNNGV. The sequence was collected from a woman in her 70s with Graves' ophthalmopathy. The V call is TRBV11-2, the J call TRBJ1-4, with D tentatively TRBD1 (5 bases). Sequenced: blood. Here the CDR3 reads CASSFGTAATNEKLFF. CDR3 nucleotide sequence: TGTGCCAGCAGCTTCGGGACGGCTGCAACTAATGAAAAACTGTTTTTT.